A selection of T cell receptor beta chains follows, all from one sample in a study of blood T cell repertoires in COVID-19. Sequenced by immunoSEQ multiplex PCR; TCRdb stores in-frame clones only, minus some. The sample lists about 480,000 clones; around 89% were seen once. The sample was PBMCs or T cells enriched from blood (not recorded which). These receptors originate from a woman aged 40 to 50 who had recovered from COVID-19. CDR3s include the opening cysteine and the closing phenylalanine or tryptophan. The order of the fields is J gene, V gene, clone size, CDR3 protein. The size field is filled for only some rows; it gives once, few, many or a size class.

TRBJ2-7 TRBV18 - CASSPRSGYEQYF
TRBJ2-2 TRBV15 once CATSRTLLAGSDGELFF
TRBJ2-7 TRBV4-2 - CASSQNSGRAVYEQYF
TRBJ1-2 TRBV19 - CASSRRVRVDGYTF
TRBJ1-1 TRBV6-5 - CASRAWGGLTEAFF
TRBJ1-2 TRBV5-6 once CASSLGPGQEYGYTF
TRBJ2-1 TRBV7-8 - CASSSAASSYNEQFF
TRBJ2-1 TRBV7-6 - CASSLGVRGHRNNEQFF
TRBJ2-2 TRBV29-1 - CSVKGRGNTGELFF
TRBJ1-1 TRBV29-1 - CSVTGLRDTEAFF
TRBJ1-1 TRBV7-9 - CASSRRGEHDRGNTEAFF
TRBJ2-2 TRBV6-1 - CASSDLPPGAGTGELFF
TRBJ2-7 TRBV20-1 - CSGTYYEQYF
TRBJ2-7 TRBV4-1 once CASSMTVSYEQYF
TRBJ1-1 TRBV29-1 - CSASRGTEAFF
TRBJ2-2 TRBV5-1 once CASSPGTGRTGELFF
TRBJ2-7 TRBV4-3 - CASSQDLRQGFYEQYF
TRBJ2-3 TRBV12-5 - CASGSGLAGVMTDTQYF
TRBJ1-4 TRBV11-2 once CASSFSGTGYEKLFF
TRBJ2-1 TRBV3-1/TRBV3-2 - CASSQARGEQFF
TRBJ1-6 TRBV6-1 - CASSEIVGGGNSPLHF
TRBJ2-2 TRBV30 - CAWSEIGTGELFF
TRBJ1-1 TRBV9 - CASSPKGQGNTEAFF
TRBJ2-7 TRBV19 - CASSIVSRGTYEQYF
TRBJ2-1 TRBV4-3 - CASSQELESYNEQFF
TRBJ2-5 TRBV27 - CASSSRDRVQETQYF
TRBJ2-7 TRBV6-2/TRBV6-3 - CASSWGQGVSYEQYF
TRBJ2-1 TRBV7-2 - CASSQSGRAGGFF